Here is one T cell receptor beta chain with its context. This sample was taken from a study of blood T cell repertoires in COVID-19. Study-level background: The United States, Italy and Spain provided the acute and convalescent COVID-19 samples.

This CDR3 is 14 amino acids long. The germline gives CDR1 SNHLY, CDR2 FYNNEI. V shed 3 bases, J shed 1 base, and the junction held 1 base outside the gene matches. Per the original methods: Reference gene primer amplification yielded estimated nucleated cell counts. Sequenced by immunoSEQ multiplex PCR; TCRdb stores in-frame clones only, minus some. V, J and clone size are those of that table, while D and trimming were read from the DNA. In the table there are around 200,000 clones, approximately 83% of which are singletons. This rearrangement joins TRBV2 to TRBJ1-1; TRBD1 agrees at 8 bases. The clonotype comes from a man between 50 and 59 years old with active or convalescent COVID-19. The source material was peripheral blood. DNA for the CDR3: TGTGCCAGCAGTGAGGGGACAGGGAACACTGAAGCTTTCTTT. Translation gives CASSEGTGNTEAFF.